This TCR beta chain was recorded in a study of control samples from healthy donors and cancer patients. This CDR3 spans 13 amino acids. The germline V gene encodes CDR1 ENHRY and CDR2 SYGVKD. With 2 bases removed from V and 10 bases from J, the gap between germline ends came to 12 bases. Profiled with immunoSEQ multiplex PCR; TCRdb holds only in-frame clones, not every one. This sample yields approximately 58,000 clones, of which approximately 90% are seen a single time; roughly an eighth belongs to the top ten. The sequenced sample consisted of PBMCs. The sequence was collected from a man aged 55 to 70 with head and neck cancer. The chain has TRBV10-3 and TRBJ2-1; D is ambiguous. DNA for the CDR3: TGTGCCATCAGTGAGCCCCCCTTAGGCGAGCAGTTCTTC. Protein sequence: CAISEPPLGEQFF.